The T cell receptor (beta chain) described here comes from a study of PD-L1 blockade in urothelial cancer. Study summary: Patients began atezolizumab, 1,200 mg intravenously every 3 weeks, in the mid-2010s. Patients had received 0 to 3 prior chemotherapy regimens.

Comments on this clone: No antigen is known for it.

Sampling of each patient yielded between 1 and 8 specimens, collected pretreatment and on-treatment. General study points: Lower pretreatment blood TCR clonality, under the median, predicted better survival, researchers reported.

Profiled with immunoSEQ multiplex PCR; TCRdb holds only in-frame clones, not every one. The sample holds about 80,000 clones; around 90% are singletons and the top ten take 5% to 7%. The CDR3 covers 16 residues. Trimming left V 3 bases short and J 0 bases short, with 11 bases between. In germline, CDR1 is SEHNR, CDR2 FQNEAQ (reference sequence). The material was PBMCs, obtained around atezolizumab (anti-PD-L1) treatment. This sequence was found in a woman in her seventies with urothelial cancer. The V call is TRBV7-9, the J call TRBJ1-4; a weak D match, TRBD1 (5 bases). The CDR3 protein is CASSLGLDPTNEKLFF. The CDR3 DNA is TGTGCCAGCAGCTTGGGGCTTGACCCAACTAATGAAAAACTGTTTTTT.